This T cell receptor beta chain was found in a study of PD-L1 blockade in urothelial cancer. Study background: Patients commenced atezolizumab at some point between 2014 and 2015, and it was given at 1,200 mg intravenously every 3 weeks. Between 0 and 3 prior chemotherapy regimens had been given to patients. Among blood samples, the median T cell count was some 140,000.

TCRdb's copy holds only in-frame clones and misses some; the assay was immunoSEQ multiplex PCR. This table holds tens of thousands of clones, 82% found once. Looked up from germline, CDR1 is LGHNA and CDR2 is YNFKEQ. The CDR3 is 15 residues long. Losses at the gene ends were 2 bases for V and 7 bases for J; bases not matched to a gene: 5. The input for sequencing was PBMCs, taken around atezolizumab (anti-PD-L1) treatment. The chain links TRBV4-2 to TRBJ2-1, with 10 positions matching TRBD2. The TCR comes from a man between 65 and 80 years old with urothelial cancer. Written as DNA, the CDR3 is TGTGCCAGCAGCCAACCGAGCGGGGGGGATAATGAGCAGTTCTTC. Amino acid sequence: CASSQPSGGDNEQFF.